This record covers a single T cell receptor beta chain. This sample is part of a study of monozygotic twins with inflammatory bowel disease. Using the 5' RACE reads, TCRdb records one entry per CDR3 protein without DNA. The sample table includes 330,000 or so distinct CDR3 sequences. The TCR originated in a human donor with ulcerative colitis or Crohn's disease, or a healthy co-twin of an affected twin (not recorded which). Input material: blood.

The CDR3 is CASSLVFGNTIYF. The chain joins TRBV5-1 to TRBJ1-3. Germline CDR1 reads SGHRS; CDR2 reads YFSETQ. The length of the CDR3 is 13 residues.